These T cell receptor beta chains were read from a single sample in a study of blood T cell repertoires in COVID-19. TCRdb's copy holds only in-frame clones and misses some; the assay was immunoSEQ multiplex PCR. The sample holds around 94,000 clones, around 88% seen once. The sequenced material came from peripheral blood. The receptors derive from a man of 80 years or more with acute or convalescent COVID-19. Each CDR3 is given with its conserved first and last residue. The size entry is marked missing in some rows and otherwise reads once, few, many or a size class.

abundance: -
j_gene: TRBJ2-7
v_gene: TRBV18
CDR3aa: CASSRSVGSRLDEQYF

abundance: -
j_gene: TRBJ1-1
v_gene: TRBV7-3
CDR3aa: CASSLAAKGDTFF

abundance: -
j_gene: TRBJ2-1
v_gene: TRBV5-4
CDR3aa: CASSLVGHGTSAEQFF

abundance: -
j_gene: TRBJ2-3
v_gene: TRBV30
CDR3aa: CAWDSGRRDTQYF

abundance: -
j_gene: TRBJ2-1
v_gene: TRBV5-6
CDR3aa: CASSPPGGTANEQFF

abundance: few
j_gene: TRBJ2-7
v_gene: TRBV4-3
CDR3aa: CASSPKGAGVSEQYF

abundance: -
j_gene: TRBJ2-7
v_gene: TRBV5-6
CDR3aa: CASSLQGDEQYF

abundance: -
j_gene: TRBJ2-3
v_gene: TRBV7-2
CDR3aa: CASSLVPSIDTQYF

abundance: -
j_gene: TRBJ2-2
v_gene: TRBV19
CDR3aa: CASSGTVNTGELFF

abundance: once
j_gene: TRBJ2-7
v_gene: TRBV7-2
CDR3aa: CASSPGGTYEQYF

abundance: -
j_gene: TRBJ2-7
v_gene: TRBV6-2/TRBV6-3
CDR3aa: CASSFVRGYEQYF

abundance: -
j_gene: TRBJ1-1
v_gene: TRBV18
CDR3aa: CASSLRQGRANTEAFF

abundance: -
j_gene: TRBJ1-6
v_gene: TRBV12-3/TRBV12-4
CDR3aa: CASRGQGASPLHF

abundance: few
j_gene: TRBJ1-4
v_gene: TRBV5-1
CDR3aa: CASSLGPAEKLFF

abundance: -
j_gene: TRBJ1-2
v_gene: TRBV7-2
CDR3aa: CASSFGGNYGYTF

abundance: -
j_gene: TRBJ2-7
v_gene: TRBV2
CDR3aa: CASSEYTGLAGGNEQYF

abundance: -
j_gene: TRBJ2-5
v_gene: TRBV2
CDR3aa: CASSDVAVQETQYF

abundance: -
j_gene: TRBJ1-2
v_gene: TRBV6-5
CDR3aa: CASRNGGDYGYTF

abundance: -
j_gene: TRBJ2-5
v_gene: TRBV28
CDR3aa: CASRTTKLAGGETQYF

abundance: -
j_gene: TRBJ1-2
v_gene: TRBV3-1/TRBV3-2
CDR3aa: CASSPTDRVTYGYTF

abundance: -
j_gene: TRBJ1-1
v_gene: TRBV3-1/TRBV3-2
CDR3aa: CASSLSPARGMNTEAFF

abundance: -
j_gene: TRBJ2-7
v_gene: TRBV7-9
CDR3aa: CASSSGGTGSSYEQYF

abundance: -
j_gene: TRBJ2-1
v_gene: TRBV28
CDR3aa: CASPLRELNEQFF

abundance: -
j_gene: TRBJ2-2
v_gene: TRBV9
CDR3aa: CASSVESTGELFF